This TCR beta chain comes out of a study of cytomegalovirus exposure and HLA in healthy donors. The wider study: HLA-typed donors contributed about 85 million unique TCRs, which were held in an early data release.

The study sampled nominally healthy donors, though unrecorded immune exposures were likely. The study ran its PCR with 60 Vbeta and 13 Jbeta primers. This table comes from immunoSEQ multiplex PCR, and its TCRdb copy is limited to in-frame clones, with some not included. The data hold about 79,000 clones, with 74% observed a single time. Losses at the gene ends were 5 bases for V and 5 bases for J; bases not matched to a gene: 9. CDR3 length equals 14 residues. Germline V CDR1 and CDR2: LNHNV, YYDKDF (reference sequence). Sample: PBMCs. This receptor was taken from a man between 35 and 55 years old in good health and CMV-seropositive. This sequence joins TRBV15 and TRBJ2-7, with 7 bases lining up with TRBD1. The CDR3 DNA sequence: TGTGCCACCAGCCCAGACAGGGCCAACCACGAGCAGTACTTC. It is translated as CATSPDRANHEQYF.